The present TCR beta chain was sequenced within a study of blood T cells in healthy people across ages. Findings and caveats of the study: Older individuals had lower TCR beta diversity per million T cells (the decline was roughly linear).

CDR3 length: 14 amino acids. CDR1 DFQATT and CDR2 SNEGSKA come from the germline V gene (reference sequence). The ends were cut back, 6 bases at V and 4 bases at J, with 16 bases in the middle. This clonotype occurred once. Its antigen remains unidentified. Using a J-beta primer mix together with a sample-barcoded 5' primer, a second PCR was run for roughly 7 to 11 cycles. TCRdb processed the 5' RACE reads anew with MiXCR; each CDR3 protein has one entry. This sample yields 1.5 million to 2 million distinct CDR3 sequences, of which 25% to 30% are seen a single time; about 7.7% belongs to the top ten. The chain carries TRBV20-1 and TRBJ1-5; D might be TRBD1 (5 bases). The source is a woman in her thirties in good health. The specimen sequenced was blood. The DNA for the CDR3 is TGCAGTGCCCCAGGAGGGACGAGAAATCAGCCCCAGCATTTT. Translation gives CSAPGGTRNQPQHF.